Following are 17 T cell receptor beta chains from one sample sequenced in a study of shared clonotypes between healthy human individuals (TCRdb year 2020). Libraries were prepared through the immunoSEQ multiplex PCR assay. The table was pulled from immuneACCESS by TCRdb, which kept in-frame rearrangements only. Such tables lose some clones; where checked, under half of the loss comes from unresolved V genes, and the rest has no known cause. Recorded for this sample are approximately 500,000 clones; approximately 81% of them occurred a single time. Roughly 13% of the sample is held by the ten biggest clonotypes. The source material was PBMCs. All receptors come from a woman aged 40 to 50 in good health. Some clones in this sample may be carry-over from other donors' samples.

This clone has a handful of counts. CDR3: CASQRSGTPDTQYF. In DNA, the CDR3 is TGTGCCAGCCAAAGATCCGGGACCCCTGATACGCAGTATTTT. The V call is TRBV27, the J call TRBJ2-3, with D perhaps being TRBD1 or TRBD2 (5 bases each). Trimming removed 8 bases at V and 6 bases at J, with 18 bases between. This CDR3 is built from 14 residues. The germline CDR1 and CDR2 sequences are MNHEY and SMNVEV (reference sequence).

Details on this clone: It is likely a read error: a sequence one base away is far more abundant. The chain carries TRBV11-3 and TRBJ2-3; 7 bases line up with TRBD2. The trim removed 8 bases at V and 0 bases at J, leaving 11 bases unmatched. The length of the CDR3 is 16 residues. Germline CDR1 reads SGHNT; CDR2 reads YENEEA. The CDR3 sequence is CASGLLRDYSTDTQYF. CDR3 sequence (DNA): TGTGCCAGCGGCCTACTCCGGGACTACAGCACAGATACGCAGTATTTT.

The rearrangement uses TRBV11-2 and TRBJ1-2, with 8 bases lining up with TRBD1. The germline gives CDR1 SGHAT, CDR2 FQNNGV. V shed 5 bases, J shed 8 bases, and the junction held 10 bases outside the gene matches. The CDR3 runs to 14 residues. In DNA form, the CDR3 reads TGTGCCAGCAGCACACCAGGGGGCGCGGGCGGCTACACCTTC. Translating it yields CASSTPGGAGGYTF. The entire variable domain, with the rest obtained from reference TRBV11-2 and TRBJ1-2, is as follows: EAGVAQSPRYKIIEKRQSVAFWCNPISGHATLYWYQQILGQGPKLLIQFQNNGVVDDSQLPKDRFSAERLKGVDSTLKIQPAKLEDSAVYLCASSTPGGAGGYTFGSGTRLTVV.

The gene calls are TRBV6-6 and TRBJ1-1, with D possibly TRBD1 on 5 matching bases. Germline V CDR1 and CDR2: MNHNY, SVGAGI (reference sequence). Deletions cut 8 bases from V and 11 bases from J, with 15 bases between. The CDR3 contains 11 residues. CDR3 sequence reads: CASEGDLVAFF. The CDR3 DNA follows: TGTGCCAGCGAAGGGGATCTGGTGGCTTTCTTT.

The chain is built from TRBV9 and TRBJ1-4; a possible D gene is TRBD1 (5 bases). Per germline, CDR1 SGDLS and CDR2 YYNGEE. Trimming left V 8 bases short and J 6 bases short, with 8 bases between. The CDR3 runs to 11 residues. CDR3 in amino acids: CASQGYEKLFF. As DNA, the CDR3 is TGTGCCAGTCAGGGTTATGAAAAACTGTTTTTT.

In DNA, the CDR3 is TGTGCCAGCAGCCCCGGAACTAGCGGGGTCTACGAGCAGTACTTC. The encoded protein is CASSPGTSGVYEQYF. The chain joins TRBV7-6 to TRBJ2-7; 10 bases agree with TRBD2. Germline values: CDR1 SGHVS, CDR2 FNYEAQ. Trimming cost V 5 bases and J 3 bases; bases outside gene matches: 7. The CDR3 is 15 amino acids.

The rearrangement uses TRBV29-1 and TRBJ1-4; a possible D gene is TRBD1 (6 bases). Germline values: CDR1 SQVTM, CDR2 ANQGSEA. V shed 1 base and J shed 8 bases, with 11 bases lying between them. This CDR3 is built from 13 residues. CDR3 in DNA: TGCAGCGTTGAAGTGGACAGTGGGGAAAAACTGTTTTTT. This sequence encodes CSVEVDSGEKLFF.

This chain uses TRBV27 with TRBJ1-1, with D perhaps matching TRBD1 (6 bases). This CDR3 comprises 14 residues. Germline V gene lookup returns CDR1 MNHEY and CDR2 SMNVEV (reference sequence). Between the trimmed V and J ends, which lost 5 bases and 4 bases, there was a span of 14 bases. CDR3 region: CASSRQGMGTEAFF. CDR3 in DNA: TGTGCCAGCAGTAGGCAGGGGATGGGCACTGAAGCTTTCTTT.

Points on this clone: This likely came from a read error, as a far larger clone is one base away. This specimen includes other DNA sequences encoding the same CDR3. V and J are TRBV30 and TRBJ2-5, with D perhaps matching TRBD2 (6 bases). Trimming took off 5 bases at V and 11 bases at J, with 24 bases between the two ends. CDR3 length equals 14 residues. Germline V gives CDR1 GTSNPN, CDR2 SVGIG (reference sequence). CDR3 in amino acids: CAWSSGLAGGEQYF. CDR3 bases: TGTGCCTGGTCGTCTGGTCTAGCTGGAGGGGAGCAGTACTTC. Combining the CDR3 with reference TRBV30 and TRBJ2-5 gives the whole variable domain SQTIHQWPATLVQPVGSPLSLECTVEGTSNPNLYWYRQAAGRGLQLLFYSVGIGQISSEVPQNLSASRPQDRQFILSSKKLLLSDSGFYLCAWSSGLAGGEQYFGPGTRLLVL.

This clone came up a few times. The rearrangement links TRBV7-8 to TRBJ2-7; 11 nucleotides align to TRBD2. Germline CDR1 is SGHVS and CDR2 is FQNEAQ. V shed 8 bases, J shed 0 bases, and the junction held 15 bases outside the gene matches. The CDR3 is 18 residues long. CDR3 coding DNA: TGTGCCAGCCTCCCTACCGGGACTAGCGGATCTCTCTCCTACGAGCAGTACTTC. Protein: CASLPTGTSGSLSYEQYF.

This rearrangement joins TRBV28 to TRBJ2-7; D may correspond to TRBD1 or TRBD2 (6 bases each). The CDR3 spans 12 residues. CDR1 is MDHEN and CDR2 is SYDVKM in the germline V gene. V was shortened by 6 bases and J by 8 bases, with 14 bases between the two germline ends. Here the CDR3 DNA reads TGTGCCAGCAGGTCTACAGGGAGGAAGCAGTACTTC. Its translation: CASRSTGRKQYF.

Concerning this clone itself: Other nucleotide sequences in the sample specify the same CDR3. The chain recombines TRBV19 with TRBJ1-2; perhaps TRBD1 as D (5 bases). The V gene's germline CDR1 is LNHDA and CDR2 SQIVND (reference sequence). V was shortened by 3 bases and J by 2 bases, with 10 bases between the two germline ends. The CDR3 totals 14 residues. CDR3 DNA: TGTGCCAGTAGTATTAATGGGGACAACTATGGCTACACCTTC. Protein: CASSINGDNYGYTF.

J is TRBJ2-5 and V is TRBV28, with D maybe TRBD1 (6 bases). Trimming shortened V by 6 bases and J by 5 bases, and 10 bases separated the two germline ends. Germline V gives CDR1 MDHEN, CDR2 SYDVKM. CDR3 length: 12 residues. CDR3 in DNA: TGTGCCAGCAGCGGGGACATTGAGACCCAGTACTTC. Amino acids: CASSGDIETQYF.

The chain combines TRBV6-5 with TRBJ2-1; TRBD1 agrees at 7 bases. The trim removed 8 bases at V and 0 bases at J, leaving 1 base unmatched. Germline V gene sequence: CDR1 MNHEY, CDR2 SVGAGI. The CDR3 loop spans 13 amino acids. This chain's CDR3 is CASAGGSYNEQFF. The CDR3 DNA sequence: TGTGCCAGCGCAGGGGGCTCCTACAATGAGCAGTTCTTC.

A word on this clone: A far larger clone is one nucleotide away, so this likely arose from a read error. Other DNA sequences of this sample code for an identical CDR3. The genes are TRBV4-2 and TRBJ2-5; perhaps TRBD2 as D (5 bases). Germline lookup yields CDR1 LGHNA and CDR2 YNFKEQ. The CDR3 covers 18 residues. CDR3 protein: CASSQGSLAASRGETQYF. The DNA of the CDR3 is TGTGCTAGCAGCCAAGGGAGTTTGGCGGCTTCCCGCGGGGAGACCCAGTACTTC.

The chain couples TRBV29-1 to TRBJ2-2; D is uncertain. Trimming pared 3 bases from V and 5 bases from J, leaving 7 bases between. Germline V gene lookup returns CDR1 SQVTM and CDR2 ANQGSEA. The length of the CDR3 is 12 residues. CDR3: CSVDWGTGELFF. The CDR3 bases are TGCAGCGTTGATTGGGGAACCGGGGAGCTGTTTTTT.

V gene TRBV11-3 combines with J gene TRBJ1-1; 7 positions match TRBD1. There are 15 residues in the CDR3. Germline trimming cut 3 bases from V and 8 bases from J; bases unmatched to any gene: 12. The germline V gene has CDR1 SGHNT and CDR2 YENEEA. Here the CDR3 reads CASSLGGNRGREAFF. Written as DNA, the CDR3 is TGTGCCAGCAGCTTGGGGGGTAATAGGGGGCGCGAAGCTTTCTTT.